This T cell receptor (beta chain) came from a study of identical twins. Broader study findings: Twin-shared out-of-frame alpha sequences were enriched for low generation probability.

Each CDR3 protein gets one entry after TCRdb re-called the 5' RACE reads with MiXCR. The sample consists of 200,000 to 250,000 distinct CDR3 sequences, around 6.9% of them appearing once. As for this clonotype: As yet, its antigen is unknown.

This CDR3 comprises 15 residues. From germline, CDR1 is ENHRY and CDR2 SYGVKD. With 0 bases removed from V and 6 bases from J, the gap between germline ends came to 14 bases. These data were also reused for a study on yellow fever vaccine responses in identical twins. According to that study: Twins showed a vaccine T cell response that reportedly seemed partly convergent, partly personalized.

The rearrangement uses TRBV10-3 and TRBJ1-1; the D gene is possibly TRBD1 (5 bases). This clonotype was obtained from a woman between 18 and 30 years old in good health. Specimen: memory (CD45RO+) T cells sorted from blood. This CDR3 is CAISESSLGAPEAFF. In DNA, the CDR3 is TGTGCCATCAGTGAGTCTAGTTTAGGGGCCCCTGAAGCTTTCTTT.